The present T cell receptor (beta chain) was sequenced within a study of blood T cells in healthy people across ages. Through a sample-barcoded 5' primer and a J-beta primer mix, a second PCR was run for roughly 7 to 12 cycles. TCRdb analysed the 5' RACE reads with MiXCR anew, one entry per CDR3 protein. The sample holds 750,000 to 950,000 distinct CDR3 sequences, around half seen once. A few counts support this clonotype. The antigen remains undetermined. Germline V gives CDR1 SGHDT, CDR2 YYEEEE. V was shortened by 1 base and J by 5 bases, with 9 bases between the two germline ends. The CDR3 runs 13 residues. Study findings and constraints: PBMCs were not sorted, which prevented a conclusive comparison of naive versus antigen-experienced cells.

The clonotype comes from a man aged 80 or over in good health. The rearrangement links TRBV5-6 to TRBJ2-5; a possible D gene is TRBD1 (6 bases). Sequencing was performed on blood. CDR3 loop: CASSLRGFETQYF. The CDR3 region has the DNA TGTGCCAGCAGCTTGAGGGGGTTTGAGACCCAGTACTTC.